The subject of this entry is one T cell receptor (beta chain). Its target is unknown. The CDR3 is made up of 13 amino acids. Trimming removed 5 bases from V and 0 bases from J, with 7 bases in between. From germline, CDR1 is KGHSH and CDR2 LQKENI. These data are taken from a study of T cell responses to AZD1222 COVID-19 vaccine. General study results and limits: Nearly half of unique spike-specific TCRs reportedly avoided B.1.351 and B.1.1.7 mutated regions. Following two doses of AZD1222, Spike-specific TCR breadth and depth rose. Mostly white British, mostly female donors; authors suggested clonal diversity may be underestimated.

Data came from immunoSEQ multiplex PCR; TCRdb stores just in-frame clones and leaves some out. The repertoire consists of 95,000 to 100,000 clones, with approximately 84% occurring once and the leading ten covering approximately 15%. This receptor was taken from an adult who received the AZD1222 COVID-19 vaccine. The chain has TRBV18 and TRBJ1-1; TRBD1 might be the D (6 bases). The specimen was peripheral blood, collected 28 days after the second AZD1222 dose. CDR3 DNA: TGTGCCAGCTCAGGGGGCCTGAACACTGAAGCTTTCTTT. Translating gives CASSGGLNTEAFF.